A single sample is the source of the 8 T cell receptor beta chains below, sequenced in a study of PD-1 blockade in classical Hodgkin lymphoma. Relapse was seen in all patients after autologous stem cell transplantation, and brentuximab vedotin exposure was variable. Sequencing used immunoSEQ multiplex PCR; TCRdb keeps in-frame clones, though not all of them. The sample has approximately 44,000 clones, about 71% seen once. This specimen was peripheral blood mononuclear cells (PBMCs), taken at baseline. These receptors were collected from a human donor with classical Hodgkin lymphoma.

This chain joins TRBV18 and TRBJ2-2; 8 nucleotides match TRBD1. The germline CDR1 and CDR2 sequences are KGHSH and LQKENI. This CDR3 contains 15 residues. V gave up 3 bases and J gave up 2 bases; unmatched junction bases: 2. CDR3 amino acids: CASSPDRVNTGELFF. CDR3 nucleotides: TGTGCCAGCTCACCGGACAGGGTCAACACCGGGGAGCTGTTTTTT. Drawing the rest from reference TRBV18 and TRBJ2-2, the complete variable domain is NAGVMQNPRHLVRRRGQEARLRCSPMKGHSHVYWYRQLPEEGLKFMVYLQKENIIDESGMPKERFSAEFPKEGPSILRIQQVVRGDSAAYFCASSPDRVNTGELFFGEGSRLTVL.

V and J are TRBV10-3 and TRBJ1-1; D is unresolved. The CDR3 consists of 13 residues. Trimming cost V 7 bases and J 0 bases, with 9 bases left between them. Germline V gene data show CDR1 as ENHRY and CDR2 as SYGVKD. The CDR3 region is CAIMGDMNTEAFF. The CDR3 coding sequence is TGTGCCATCATGGGCGACATGAACACTGAAGCTTTCTTT.

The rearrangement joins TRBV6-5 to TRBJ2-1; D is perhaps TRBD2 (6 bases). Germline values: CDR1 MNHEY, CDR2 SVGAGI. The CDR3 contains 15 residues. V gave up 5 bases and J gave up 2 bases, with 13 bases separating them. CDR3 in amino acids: CASSPGSPTYNEQFF. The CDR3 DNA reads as TGTGCCAGCAGTCCCGGGAGTCCCACCTACAATGAGCAGTTCTTC.

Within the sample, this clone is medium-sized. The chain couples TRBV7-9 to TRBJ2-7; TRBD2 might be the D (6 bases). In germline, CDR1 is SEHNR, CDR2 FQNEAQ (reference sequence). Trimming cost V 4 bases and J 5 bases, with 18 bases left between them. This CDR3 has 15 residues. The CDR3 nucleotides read TGTGCCAGCAGCTCCTCGTGGACCTCGGGAGACGAGCAGTACTTC. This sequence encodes CASSSSWTSGDEQYF.

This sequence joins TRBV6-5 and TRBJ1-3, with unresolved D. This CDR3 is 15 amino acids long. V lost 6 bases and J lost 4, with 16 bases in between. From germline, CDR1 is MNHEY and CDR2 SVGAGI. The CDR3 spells CASSPAPQWGNTIYF. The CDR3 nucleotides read TGTGCCAGCAGCCCTGCTCCCCAGTGGGGAAACACCATATATTTT.

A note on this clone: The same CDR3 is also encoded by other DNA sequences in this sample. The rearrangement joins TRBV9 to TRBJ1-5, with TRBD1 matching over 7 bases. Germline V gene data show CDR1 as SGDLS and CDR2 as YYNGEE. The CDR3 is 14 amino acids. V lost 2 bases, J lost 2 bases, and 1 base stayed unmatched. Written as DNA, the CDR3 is TGTGCCAGCAGCGTCGGACAGGGCAATCAGCCCCAGCATTTT. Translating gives CASSVGQGNQPQHF.

The CDR3 region is CASSPRGTGELFF. DNA of the CDR3: TGTGCCAGCAGCCCAAGGGGCACCGGGGAGCTGTTTTTT. The chain carries TRBV6-5 and TRBJ2-2, with D maybe TRBD1 (5 bases). V lost 6 bases, J lost 4 bases, and 9 bases lay in between. Germline CDR1 MNHEY, CDR2 SVGAGI. CDR3 length equals 13 residues.

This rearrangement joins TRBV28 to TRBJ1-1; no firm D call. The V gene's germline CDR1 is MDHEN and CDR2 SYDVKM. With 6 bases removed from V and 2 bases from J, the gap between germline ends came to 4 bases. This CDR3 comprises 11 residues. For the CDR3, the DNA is TGTGCCAGCAGCGTTAACACTGAAGCTTTCTTT. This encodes CASSVNTEAFF.